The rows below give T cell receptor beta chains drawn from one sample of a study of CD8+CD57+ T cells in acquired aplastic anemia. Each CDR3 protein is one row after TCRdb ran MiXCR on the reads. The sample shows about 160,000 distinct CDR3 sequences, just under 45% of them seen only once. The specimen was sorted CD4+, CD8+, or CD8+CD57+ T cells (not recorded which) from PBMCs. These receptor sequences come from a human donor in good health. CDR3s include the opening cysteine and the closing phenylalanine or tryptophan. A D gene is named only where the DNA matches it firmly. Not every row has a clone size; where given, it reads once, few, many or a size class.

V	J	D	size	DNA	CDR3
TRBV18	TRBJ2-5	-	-	TGTGCCAGCCTCCCTGGCTTCCAAGAGACCCAGTACTTC	CASLPGFQETQYF
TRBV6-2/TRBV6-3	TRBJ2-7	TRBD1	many	TGTGCCACCCGACAGGGGTGGAGCGAGCAGTACTTC	CATRQGWSEQYF
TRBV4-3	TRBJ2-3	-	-	TGCGCCAGCAGCCTTCGGGGCGGGTGGAGGACAGATACGCAGTATTTT	CASSLRGGWRTDTQYF
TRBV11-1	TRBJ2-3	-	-	TGTGCCAGCAGCTTTTCCCAGGAGGGACTCACAGATACGCAGTATTTT	CASSFSQEGLTDTQYF
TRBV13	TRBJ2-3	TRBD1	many	TGTGCCAGCAGGACAACAGGGGGCCCAGATACGCAGTATTTT	CASRTTGGPDTQYF
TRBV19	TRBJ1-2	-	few	TGTGCCAGTAGCAGGGGTGGCTACACCTTC	CASSRGGYTF
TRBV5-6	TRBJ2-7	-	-	TGTGCCAGCAGCCCTACACCCAACACCTACGAGCAGTACTTC	CASSPTPNTYEQYF
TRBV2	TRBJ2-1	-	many	TGTGCCAGCAGGTACAGGGTTCTACAGGGCAATGAGCAGTTCTTC	CASRYRVLQGNEQFF
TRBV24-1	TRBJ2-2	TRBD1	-	TGTGCCACCAGTGACGCTGGGACAGGGGACACCGGGGAGCTGTTTTTC	CATSDAGTGDTGELFF
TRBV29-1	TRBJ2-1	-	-	TGCAGCGTTGAAGGAGCTAGCGCTAACAATGAGCAGTTCTTC	CSVEGASANNEQFF
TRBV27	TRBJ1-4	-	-	TGTGCCAGCAGTGGGCCTTCTTGGGGGGCGGGGGAAAAACTGTTTTTT	CASSGPSWGAGEKLFF
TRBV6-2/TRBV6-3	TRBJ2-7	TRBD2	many	TGTGCCAGCAGTTACGCATCCCTGGGCAGCGGGGGGCACTCCTACGAGCAGTACTTC	CASSYASLGSGGHSYEQYF
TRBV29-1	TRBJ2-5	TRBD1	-	TGCAGCGTTAGAAGGGGGCGCGGAGAGACCCAGTACTTC	CSVRRGRGETQYF
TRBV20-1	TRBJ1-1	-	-	TGCAGTGCTAGAGGCGAGGGGGCTGAAGCTTTCTTT	CSARGEGAEAFF
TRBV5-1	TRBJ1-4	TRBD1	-	TGCGCCAGCAGCACCGGGACAGGGGGCCCGAATGAAAAACTGTCTTTT	CASSTGTGGPNEKLSF
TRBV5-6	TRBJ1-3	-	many	TGTGCCAGCAGCTTGGCGCGGTGGAGCTCTGGAAACACCATATATTTT	CASSLARWSSGNTIYF
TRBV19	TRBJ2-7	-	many	TGTGCCAGTAGTAACCAGGAAGCCTACGAGCAGTACTTC	CASSNQEAYEQYF
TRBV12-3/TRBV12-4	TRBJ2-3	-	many	TGTGCCAGCAGTCCCGCCCGGGCAGGTACGCAGTATTTT	CASSPARAGTQYF
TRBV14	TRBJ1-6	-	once	TGTGCCAGCAGTCAAGCTAGCCGGTCACCCCTCTACTTT	CASSQASRSPLYF
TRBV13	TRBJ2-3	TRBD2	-	TGTGCCAGCAGCTTAGACCTAGCGGGGGGCACAGATACGCAGTATTTT	CASSLDLAGGTDTQYF
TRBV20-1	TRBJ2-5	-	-	TGCAGTGCCCTCCCTACCACGGGAAGGGAGACCCAGTACTTC	CSALPTTGRETQYF
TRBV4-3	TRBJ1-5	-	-	TGCGCCAGCAGCCAGCCCTTAAGTAAGCCCCAGCATTTT	CASSQPLSKPQHF
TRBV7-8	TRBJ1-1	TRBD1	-	TGTGCCAGCAGCTTTAGACAGGGTGAAGCTTTCTTT	CASSFRQGEAFF
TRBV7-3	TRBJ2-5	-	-	TGTGCCAGCAGCCGTTCCACGGGGGAGACCCAGTACTTC	CASSRSTGETQYF
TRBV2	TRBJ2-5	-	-	TGTGCCAGCAGCCCCAGTGGGGTGAGGGAGACCCAGTACTTC	CASSPSGVRETQYF
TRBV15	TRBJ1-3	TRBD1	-	TGTGCCTCCACCGACAGGGTTTCTGGAAACACCATATGTTTT	CASTDRVSGNTICF
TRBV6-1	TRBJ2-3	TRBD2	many	TGTGCCAGCAGTCCCGGACTAGCGAGATGGGGCACAGATACGCAGTATTTT	CASSPGLARWGTDTQYF
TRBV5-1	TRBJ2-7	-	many	TGCGCCAGCAGCTTGGCGGGGGGCCCCAACTACGAGCAGTACTTC	CASSLAGGPNYEQYF
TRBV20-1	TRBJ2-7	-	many	TGCAGTGCTAGTGAGGACAGTCCCTACGAGCAGTACTTC	CSASEDSPYEQYF
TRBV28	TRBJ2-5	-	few	TGTGCCAGCAGTTTATCTGGGGGAGCCGGGGAGACCCAGTACTTC	CASSLSGGAGETQYF
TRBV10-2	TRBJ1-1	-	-	TGCGCCAGCAGTGAGACGTCCCTCCCTGAAGCTTTCTTT	CASSETSLPEAFF
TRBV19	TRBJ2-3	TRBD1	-	TGTGCCAGTAGCGCCCGGGACAGGGTTAGCACAGATACGCAGTATTTT	CASSARDRVSTDTQYF
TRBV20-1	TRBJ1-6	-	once	TGCAGTTTCGCCTGGACGGGATCACCCCTCCACTTT	CSFAWTGSPLHF
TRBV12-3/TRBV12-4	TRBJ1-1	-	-	TGTGCCAGCACCACGTACACCCGAACAGTCGCAGCTTTCTTT	CASTTYTRTVAAFF
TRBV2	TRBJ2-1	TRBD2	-	TGTGCCAGCAGTGTTTCGGCTAGCGGGGGGCGATCCTACAATGAGCAGTTCTTC	CASSVSASGGRSYNEQFF